These 7 T cell receptor beta chains originate from one sample sequenced in a study of T cell responses to AZD1222 COVID-19 vaccine. Data came from immunoSEQ multiplex PCR; TCRdb stores just in-frame clones and leaves some out. The repertoire holds around 260,000 clones, with approximately 93% as singletons. This material consisted of peripheral blood, taken on day 0 of AZD1222 vaccination. These receptors were taken from an adult in good health.

V and J are TRBV23-1 and TRBJ2-7; a possible D gene is TRBD2 (6 bases). TRBV23-1 belongs to the ORF category, with a function that is uncertain. V lost 0 bases, J lost 0 bases, and 15 bases lay in between. This CDR3 is 17 amino acids long. This chain's CDR3 is CASSQSPGTLSSYEQYF. CDR3 DNA sequence: TGCGCCAGCAGTCAATCCCCCGGGACTCTTAGCTCCTACGAGCAGTACTTC.

The chain carries TRBV6-5 and TRBJ1-6; 8 bases map to TRBD1. CDR3 size: 15 residues. CDR1 and CDR2 (germline): MNHEY, SVGAGI. V dropped 4 bases and J dropped 9; count of bases not matched to a gene: 8. The DNA of the CDR3 is TGTGCCAGCAGTTCGACAGGGGAGGGTAGTTCACCCCTCCACTTT. Translating gives CASSSTGEGSSPLHF.

The V gene is TRBV28, the J gene TRBJ1-5, with D unresolved. Trimming stripped 1 base from V and 0 bases from J, with 16 bases between. Germline assignment: CDR1 MDHEN and CDR2 SYDVKM. The CDR3 sequence is 18 residues long. The CDR3 spells CASSLSVGLRSSNQPQHF. CDR3 nucleotide sequence: TGTGCCAGCAGTTTATCTGTCGGGTTGAGGAGTAGCAATCAGCCCCAGCATTTT.

V is TRBV6-5 and J is TRBJ2-2, with TRBD1 matching 8 bases. V lost 7 bases, J lost 4 bases, and 5 bases stayed unmatched. CDR1 MNHEY and CDR2 SVGAGI come from the germline V gene. The CDR3 covers 14 residues. The CDR3 region is CASKDRVGTGELFF. CDR3 in DNA: TGTGCCAGCAAGGACAGGGTAGGCACCGGGGAGCTGTTTTTT.

This clone was counted once. CDR3 protein: CASTLAGGQNEQFF. The CDR3 nucleotides read TGTGCCAGTACACTAGCGGGAGGGCAGAATGAGCAGTTCTTC. The rearrangement joins TRBV2 to TRBJ2-1, with 13 bases lining up with TRBD2. The CDR3 spans 14 residues. The ends lost 9 bases at V and 7 bases at J; junction bases unmatched: 6. Germline assignment: CDR1 SNHLY and CDR2 FYNNEI.

The gene calls are TRBV4-1 and TRBJ1-3; D gene ambiguous. Per germline, CDR1 MGHRA and CDR2 YSYEKL. Between the trimmed V and J ends, which lost 4 bases and 0 bases, there was a span of 10 bases. This CDR3 comprises 15 residues. The CDR3 protein is CASSRGPFSGNTIYF. The CDR3 nucleotides read TGCGCCAGCAGCCGCGGTCCTTTCTCTGGAAACACCATATATTTT.

The chain links TRBV12-3 or TRBV12-4 to TRBJ2-7; TRBD2 agrees at 8 bases. There are 13 residues in the CDR3. V gave up 5 bases and J gave up 5 bases; unmatched junction bases: 5. CDR3 sequence reads: CASSPSGYNEQYF. The DNA for the CDR3 is TGTGCCAGCAGTCCTAGCGGGTACAACGAGCAGTACTTC.